This T cell receptor beta chain was recorded in a study of sequential checkpoint blockade in melanoma. Losses at the gene ends were 1 base for V and 7 bases for J; bases not matched to a gene: 4. The CDR3 totals 14 residues. On this clone itself: Since a far larger clone is one base different, this is likely a read error.

Treatment: randomized to nivolumab then ipilimumab (arm A) or the reverse (arm B). Only in-frame clones appear in the TCRdb table, and some are missing; sequencing was by immunoSEQ multiplex PCR. The sample records some 14,000 clones, over 60% being singletons. V gene TRBV5-3 combines with J gene TRBJ2-7; 11 bases line up with TRBD1. TRBV5-3 is labeled an ORF, and its function is uncertain. This TCR was sampled from a human donor with melanoma. The sequencing used CD8+ T cells sorted from blood (inferred from file names), collected from a patient given nivolumab and ipilimumab in sequence. CDR3 sequence: CARSLPGQGGEQYF. For the CDR3, the DNA is TGTGCCAGAAGCTTGCCGGGACAGGGGGGTGAGCAGTACTTC.